The clone carrying this T cell receptor (beta chain) was seen only a few times. The antigen remains unidentified. The data were taken from a study of identical twins. Study results and limitations: Models underestimated how often monozygotic twins shared out-of-frame TCR alpha. Excess sharing between twins was weaker in beta out-of-frame sequences. Cord blood beta clonotypes that were abundant carried fewer insertions, and memory repertoires showed no such trend.

Via MiXCR, TCRdb re-called the 5' RACE reads, giving one row per CDR3 protein. The top ten hold approximately 8.9% of the sample, which has around 370,000 distinct CDR3 sequences, roughly 10% seen once. Material: naive T cells sorted from blood. This TCR was recovered from a woman in her forties or fifties in good health.

The CDR3 here is CASSLQPRHSTGELFF. As DNA, the CDR3 is TGTGCCAGCAGCTTGCAGCCGAGACACAGCACCGGGGAGCTGTTTTTT. This chain joins TRBV5-5 and TRBJ2-2; D is uncertain. CDR3 length: 16 amino acids. The germline gives CDR1 SGHKS, CDR2 YYEKEE (reference sequence). V was cut by 1 base and J by 4 bases, with 14 bases left in between.